Below are 25 T cell receptor beta chains sequenced from a single sample in a study of blood T cell repertoires in COVID-19. The assay was immunoSEQ multiplex PCR, and TCRdb's table has in-frame clones only and misses some. The sample yields 250,000 to 350,000 clones, 80% to 90% seen once. The sequenced material came from peripheral blood. These receptors all stem from a woman between 65 and 79 years old with COVID-19, enrolled during active disease.

This clone was detected once. CDR3 nucleotide sequence: TGCAGCGCCCTAGCCCCGGGACTAAATTACGAGCAGTACTTC. Protein: CSALAPGLNYEQYF. The J gene is TRBJ2-7, the V gene TRBV29-1; 7 nucleotides line up with TRBD2. Unmatched junction bases numbered 13, after V lost 7 bases and J lost 4 bases. The V gene's germline CDR1 is SQVTM and CDR2 ANQGSEA. The CDR3 length is 14 residues.

CDR3: CATSDLGRTGELFF. In nucleotides, the CDR3 is TGTGCCACCAGTGATTTGGGCCGAACCGGGGAGCTGTTTTTT. The gene calls are TRBV24-1 and TRBJ2-2; D is unresolved. This CDR3 contains 14 residues. V was pared by 0 bases and J by 5 bases, with 6 bases between. The V gene's germline CDR1 is KGHDR and CDR2 SFDVKD.

The chain has TRBV29-1 and TRBJ1-3; D is unresolved. Germline V gene data show CDR1 as SQVTM and CDR2 as ANQGSEA. V lost 7 bases to trimming and J lost 1 base, with 11 bases between them. This CDR3 is built from 13 residues. CDR3 sequence reads: CSGQVSSGNTIYF. In DNA, the CDR3 is TGCAGCGGGCAGGTTTCATCTGGAAACACCATATATTTT.

The V gene is TRBV18, the J gene TRBJ1-3, with D maybe TRBD1 (6 bases). CDR3 length: 15 amino acids. V was shortened by 0 bases and J by 4 bases, with 10 bases between the two germline ends. CDR1 is KGHSH and CDR2 is LQKENI in the germline V gene. The CDR3 is CASSPPSGAGNTIYF. The CDR3 DNA is TGTGCCAGCTCACCACCGTCAGGGGCGGGAAACACCATATATTTT.

This rearrangement joins TRBV28 to TRBJ2-7; D is possibly TRBD2 (5 bases). Trimming left V 7 bases short and J 0 bases short, with 19 bases between. The CDR3 length is 16 residues. CDR1 and CDR2 (germline): MDHEN, SYDVKM. The CDR3 DNA is TGTGCCAGCACCCAAGACGGGGATCTAAGCTCCTACGAGCAGTACTTC. Translated: CASTQDGDLSSYEQYF.

This clone turned up a few times. The chain's CDR3 is CASMLTYEQYF. In DNA form, the CDR3 reads TGTGCCAGCATGCTAACCTACGAGCAGTACTTC. The chain couples TRBV2 to TRBJ2-7; D remains unclear. Germline-derived CDR1 and CDR2 are SNHLY and FYNNEI. Between the trimmed V and J ends, which lost 7 bases and 2 bases, there was a span of 6 bases. The CDR3 length is 11 residues.

The chain recombines TRBV27 with TRBJ2-2; 10 nucleotides align to TRBD2. V lost 3 bases, J lost 0 bases, and 4 bases stayed unmatched. The germline V gene has CDR1 MNHEY and CDR2 SMNVEV (reference sequence). The CDR3 consists of 17 residues. CDR3 in amino acids: CASSFGGLATNTGELFF. As DNA, the CDR3 is TGTGCCAGCAGTTTTGGGGGACTAGCGACGAACACCGGGGAGCTGTTTTTT.

V and J are TRBV14 and TRBJ2-1, with 8 bases that match TRBD2. Per the germline V gene, CDR1 is SGHDN and CDR2 is FVKESK. V was clipped by 0 bases and J by 7 bases; unmatched bases: 20. The CDR3 runs 20 residues. This chain's CDR3 is CASSQDLRSGGTLAENEQFF. CDR3 in DNA: TGTGCCAGCAGCCAAGACCTTCGGAGCGGGGGTACCTTGGCGGAGAATGAGCAGTTCTTC.

This clone came up a few times. The chain recombines TRBV14 with TRBJ1-1; possibly TRBD1 for D (6 bases). This CDR3 has 14 amino acids. CDR1 is SGHDN and CDR2 is FVKESK in the germline V gene. Trimming stripped 4 bases from V and 5 bases from J, with 14 bases between. The CDR3 loop is CASSRSQGWTEAFF. In DNA, the CDR3 is TGTGCCAGCAGCCGATCACAGGGTTGGACTGAAGCTTTCTTT.

This clone was recorded once. The gene calls are TRBV7-2 and TRBJ1-2, with a tentative D call TRBD1 (6 bases). This CDR3 region has 14 residues. Germline CDR1 is SGHTA and CDR2 is FQGNSA. Trimming stripped 5 bases from V and 2 bases from J, with 12 bases between. The CDR3 DNA is TGTGCCAGCAGCCGGGGCAGGGGAAACTATGGCTACACCTTC. It is translated as CASSRGRGNYGYTF.

This sequence joins TRBV7-2 and TRBJ2-2, with 8 nucleotides matching TRBD2. Per the germline V gene, CDR1 is SGHTA and CDR2 is FQGNSA. V lost 9 bases, J lost 7 bases, and 10 bases stayed unmatched. The CDR3 length is 14 residues. CDR3 sequence: CASRGLESVGELFF. CDR3 in DNA: TGTGCCAGTCGGGGACTAGAAAGTGTCGGGGAGCTGTTTTTT.

J is TRBJ1-2 and V is TRBV4-1; TRBD1 is a possible D gene (6 bases). Trimming pared 1 base from V and 0 bases from J, leaving 12 bases between. From germline, CDR1 is MGHRA and CDR2 YSYEKL. This CDR3 region has 16 residues. In nucleotides, the CDR3 is TGCGCCAGCAGCCAAGTTAGGGACACTTCTAACTATGGCTACACCTTC. Protein: CASSQVRDTSNYGYTF.

The CDR3 loop reads CASSLGTGRGDTQYF. Written as DNA, the CDR3 is TGTGCCAGCAGCCTTGGGACAGGCAGGGGAGATACGCAGTATTTT. This chain connects TRBV4-2 to TRBJ2-3; 8 nucleotides agree with TRBD1. The V and J ends lost 4 bases and 5 bases, in that order; junction bases with no gene match: 8. The germline V gene has CDR1 LGHNA and CDR2 YNFKEQ. CDR3 length equals 15 residues.

V gene TRBV30 combines with J gene TRBJ2-4, with a possible D match to TRBD2 (5 bases). V dropped 1 base and J dropped 10 bases, with 14 bases sitting between them. This CDR3 is 13 amino acids long. Germline V gene lookup returns CDR1 GTSNPN and CDR2 SVGIG (reference sequence). The CDR3 sequence is CAWSGGRLWIQYF. DNA of the CDR3: TGTGCCTGGAGTGGAGGGCGCCTTTGGATTCAGTACTTC. Together with reference TRBV30 and TRBJ2-4, the CDR3 gives the full variable domain: SQTIHQWPATLVQPVGSPLSLECTVEGTSNPNLYWYRQAAGRGLQLLFYSVGIGQISSEVPQNLSASRPQDRQFILSSKKLLLSDSGFYLCAWSGGRLWIQYFGAGTRLSVL.

The chain is built from TRBV25-1 and TRBJ1-3; D call uncertain. Between the trimmed V and J ends, which lost 9 bases and 0 bases, there was a span of 15 bases. The CDR3 loop spans 15 amino acids. Germline V gene data show CDR1 as MGHDK and CDR2 as SYGVNS. The CDR3 reads CASQSSQSSGNTIYF. The CDR3 coding sequence is TGTGCCAGTCAGTCTAGCCAGAGCTCTGGAAACACCATATATTTT.

This clone was seen more than once but under ten times. Compared with germline, one end of the junction differs, possibly owing to a read error. The chain couples TRBV19 to TRBJ1-2, with D unresolved. The CDR3 totals 14 residues. Per germline, CDR1 LNHDA and CDR2 SQIVND (reference sequence). CDR3 residues: CASSRRESYYGYTF. Here the CDR3 DNA reads TGTGCCAGTAGTAGGAGGGAATCCTACTACGGCTACACCTTC. Filled out from reference TRBV19 and TRBJ1-2, the complete variable domain reads DGGITQSPKYLFRKEGQNVTLSCEQNLNHDAMYWYRQDPGQGLRLIYYSQIVNDFQKGDIAEGYSVSREKKESFPLTVTSAQKNPTAFYLCASSRRESYYGYTFGSGTRLTVV.

This clone was seen just once. The chain joins TRBV2 to TRBJ1-1; TRBD1 aligns across 10 bases. The V gene end was trimmed by 6 bases and the J gene end by 5 bases; junction bases not matched to a gene: 6. This CDR3 is 14 amino acids long. The V gene's germline CDR1 is SNHLY and CDR2 FYNNEI. The CDR3 nucleotides read TGTGCCAGCAGAACGAGGGGACAGGGGACTGAAGCTTTCTTT. This sequence encodes CASRTRGQGTEAFF.

This rearrangement joins TRBV28 to TRBJ2-3, with TRBD1 matching over 9 bases. Germline values: CDR1 MDHEN, CDR2 SYDVKM. There are 16 residues in the CDR3. Trimming cost V 6 bases and J 6 bases; bases outside gene matches: 13. CDR3 sequence reads: CASRVTGDRDGDTQYF. CDR3 nucleotide sequence: TGTGCCAGCAGGGTCACTGGGGACAGGGACGGCGATACGCAGTATTTT. The whole variable domain, filled in from reference TRBV28 and TRBJ2-3, reads DVKVTQSSRYLVKRTGEKVFLECVQDMDHENMFWYRQDPGLGLRLIYFSYDVKMKEKGDIPEGYSVSREKKERFSLILESASTNQTSMYLCASRVTGDRDGDTQYFGPGTRLTVL.

The chain links TRBV27 to TRBJ2-7; possible D gene TRBD1, 6 bases. The germline V gene encodes CDR1 MNHEY and CDR2 SMNVEV (reference sequence). V was shortened by 3 bases and J by 6 bases, with 15 bases between the two germline ends. This CDR3 has 14 amino acids. The CDR3 DNA reads TGTGCCAGCAGTTTTACAGGGCTCCTTCGCGAGCAGTACTTC. As protein: CASSFTGLLREQYF.

The chain carries TRBV5-6 and TRBJ1-1, with D possibly matching TRBD1 (5 bases). CDR1 and CDR2 (germline): SGHDT, YYEEEE. V was cut by 0 bases and J by 5 bases, with 8 bases left in between. CDR3 size: 13 residues. CDR3 in amino acids: CASSLGGKTEAFF. In DNA, the CDR3 is TGTGCCAGCAGCTTGGGGGGCAAAACTGAAGCTTTCTTT.

The gene calls are TRBV7-2 and TRBJ1-2; D may be TRBD1 (5 bases). V was clipped by 5 bases and J by 4 bases, with 17 bases between them. The CDR3 length is 15 residues. Germline lookup yields CDR1 SGHTA and CDR2 FQGNSA. CDR3 loop: CASSPRGGPLYGYTF. DNA of the CDR3: TGTGCCAGCAGCCCCCGGGGGGGTCCCCTCTATGGCTACACCTTC. Full variable domain (outside the CDR3, taken from reference TRBV7-2 and TRBJ1-2): GAGVSQSPSNKVTEKGKDVELRCDPISGHTALYWYRQSLGQGLEFLIYFQGNSAPDKSGLPSDRFSAERTGGSVSTLTIQRTQQEDSAVYLCASSPRGGPLYGYTFGSGTRLTVV.

The chain combines TRBV6-2 or TRBV6-3 with TRBJ2-7, with 13 bases identical to TRBD2. The length of the CDR3 is 15 residues. With 5 bases clipped from V and 3 bases from J, the junction kept 4 bases outside the gene matches. CDR1 and CDR2 (germline): MNHEY, SVGEGT. CDR3 sequence: CASSRGTSGVYEQYF. CDR3 DNA: TGTGCCAGCAGTAGAGGGACTAGCGGGGTCTACGAGCAGTACTTC.

This chain uses TRBV2 with TRBJ2-5, with 8 nucleotides matching TRBD2. The V and J ends lost 6 bases and 5 bases, in that order; junction bases with no gene match: 11. This CDR3 is built from 15 residues. CDR1 SNHLY and CDR2 FYNNEI come from the germline V gene. CDR3 nucleotide sequence: TGTGCCAGCAGCGCGGGACTAGAGGATTCGGAGACCCAGTACTTC. It is translated as CASSAGLEDSETQYF. Using reference TRBV2 and TRBJ2-5 for the parts outside the CDR3, the full variable domain is EPEVTQTPSHQVTQMGQEVILRCVPISNHLYFYWYRQILGQKVEFLVSFYNNEISEKSEIFDDQFSVERPDGSNFTLKIRSTKLEDSAMYFCASSAGLEDSETQYFGPGTRLLVL.

The chain links TRBV19 to TRBJ2-4; TRBD2 matches 9 bases. Germline CDR1 and CDR2: LNHDA and SQIVND (reference sequence). With 7 bases clipped from V and 1 base from J, the junction kept 11 bases outside the gene matches. The CDR3 spans 17 residues. In nucleotides, the CDR3 is TGTGCCAGTACCGCGCGCGGGGGGGCCCCGGCCAAAAACATTCAGTACTTC. It encodes CASTARGGAPAKNIQYF.

This sequence joins TRBV18 and TRBJ2-2; 7 positions agree with TRBD1. This CDR3 has 15 amino acids. The germline V gene encodes CDR1 KGHSH and CDR2 LQKENI. Trimming cost V 0 bases and J 6 bases; bases outside gene matches: 4. DNA of the CDR3: TGTGCCAGCTCACCACCGGGACAGAGAGCCGGGGAGCTGTTTTTT. It yields the protein CASSPPGQRAGELFF.